This T cell receptor beta chain was profiled in a study of post-analysis software for immune sequencing data. Overall study results and limits: People with multiple sclerosis had a significantly lower normalized Chao1 diversity than controls did. Samples from one preparation batch, clustered by F measure, grouped strongly together. Five or six TRBV segments were significantly more frequent in patients than in controls. TRBV5-6, TRBV5-1 and TRBV20-1 were among these segments.

Incorporated into the TCR beta cDNA libraries were unique molecular identifiers, which served to reduce PCR and sequencing biases. The authors obtained some 500,000 cDNA molecules from roughly 1 to 10 million T cells. One entry per CDR3 protein, called by TCRdb with MiXCR from the PCR reads. The sample lists about 540,000 distinct CDR3 sequences, around 31% seen once, with about 6% in the top ten. This CDR3 is 16 amino acids long. V shed 9 bases and J shed 0 bases, with 21 bases lying between them. Germline lookup yields CDR1 SGDLS and CDR2 YYNGEE. A word on this clonotype: Antigen: not known.

The sequenced sample was blood. The clonotype comes from a girl aged 2 to 17 with multiple sclerosis. The chain recombines TRBV9 with TRBJ1-2; no clear D. The CDR3, as DNA: TGTGCCACGCACTGGCTGGACGGACTTCCTAACTATGGCTACACCTTC. Translation gives CATHWLDGLPNYGYTF. Drawing the rest from reference TRBV9 and TRBJ1-2, the complete variable domain is DSGVTQTPKHLITATGQRVTLRCSPRSGDLSVYWYQQSLDQGLQFLIQYYNGEERAKGNILERFSAQQFPDLHSELNLSSLELGDSALYFCATHWLDGLPNYGYTFGSGTRLTVV.